Listed below are T cell receptor beta chains from one sample, sequenced in a study of blood T cell repertoires in COVID-19. The repertoire was sequenced with immunoSEQ multiplex PCR; TCRdb's copy has only in-frame clones and lacks some. The table shows roughly 120,000 clones, with 70% to 90% occurring only once. Sequencing was performed on peripheral blood. The origin of the receptors is a man between 60 and 75 years old with acute or convalescent COVID-19. CDR3s leave out the opening cysteine and the closing phenylalanine or tryptophan. D genes are given only for firm matches.

v_call	j_call	d_call	cdr3_aa
TRBV6-5	TRBJ2-7	.	ASSLQAIPYEQY
TRBV27	TRBJ2-1	TRBD2	ASSGGTSGGSSYNEQF
TRBV28	TRBJ1-1	.	ASSLSSGTSWNTEAF
TRBV5-5	TRBJ2-7	.	ASSLRDKGYEQY
TRBV7-3	TRBJ2-5	TRBD2	ASSSGLAGQETQY
TRBV3-1/TRBV3-2	TRBJ1-5	.	ASSQGAGMSQPQH
TRBV9	TRBJ2-7	TRBD1	ASSVATGGGYEQY
TRBV15	TRBJ2-5	TRBD2	ATRASGLETQY
TRBV27	TRBJ2-7	.	ASGRYEQY
TRBV19	TRBJ2-2	.	ASMVSGGTGELF
TRBV28	TRBJ2-1	TRBD2	ASSSHFVAGGSSYNEQF
TRBV9	TRBJ1-3	.	ASSVGGGRGNTIY
TRBV7-9	TRBJ1-1	TRBD1	ASSFPGQGYTEAF
TRBV7-9	TRBJ2-7	TRBD2	ASSLTSGRAGEQY
TRBV7-2	TRBJ1-1	TRBD1	ASSQGAVSTEAF
TRBV2	TRBJ2-7	.	ASWQGSSEQY
TRBV28	TRBJ2-7	TRBD1	AIKGSGTAYEQY
TRBV19	TRBJ2-2	.	ASSIGRMPGELF
TRBV28	TRBJ2-5	TRBD2	ASSLGTSQQETQY
TRBV28	TRBJ2-7	TRBD1	ASSSPGQGAYEQY
TRBV18	TRBJ2-7	.	ASSPREGVNEQY
TRBV28	TRBJ2-1	TRBD2	ASRIQTLSGRGTRYNEQF
TRBV7-3	TRBJ2-6	TRBD2	ASSLGTSFSGANVLT
TRBV18	TRBJ2-1	TRBD2	ASSPGGGSYNEQF
TRBV24-1	TRBJ2-1	.	ATSESSYNEQF
TRBV4-2	TRBJ1-1	.	ASSPQGGTEAF
TRBV3-1/TRBV3-2	TRBJ2-1	.	ASSQEGSGDNEQF
TRBV4-1	TRBJ1-2	.	ASSHPWDIYGYT
TRBV19	TRBJ1-2	TRBD1	ASSHGQGGNYGYT
TRBV4-2	TRBJ2-3	.	ASSQDPGDLTDTQY
TRBV11-3	TRBJ2-1	.	ASSLARGAEQF
TRBV28	TRBJ2-7	.	ASRGSGRSYEQY
TRBV18	TRBJ2-1	TRBD2	ASSPFSGSSYNEQF
TRBV3-1/TRBV3-2	TRBJ2-7	TRBD2	ASSQDLLGTSGSAYEQY
TRBV5-8	TRBJ2-1	.	ASSLGRVGTHNEQF
TRBV27	TRBJ1-5	.	ASSWGGGMGNQPQH
TRBV10-3	TRBJ1-1	.	AISEGRGVTEAF
TRBV27	TRBJ1-6	.	ASSPPREDSPLH
TRBV9	TRBJ2-1	.	ASGREDEQF
TRBV11-3	TRBJ2-1	.	ASSSSAGSYNEQF